This is a list of T cell receptor beta chains from one sample in a study of cytomegalovirus exposure and HLA in healthy donors. Profiling relied on immunoSEQ multiplex PCR, and the TCRdb table lists in-frame clones only, not all of them. The sample yields around 200,000 clones, about 86% seen once. What was sequenced was PBMCs. The origin of the receptors is a woman between 18 and 29 years old in good health and CMV-seropositive. Each CDR3 is given with its conserved first and last residue. A D gene is named only where the DNA matches it firmly. Size is omitted from some rows. Given values are once, few, many or a class for expanded clones.

clone_size,v_call,j_call,d_call,cdr3_nt,cdr3_aa
.,TRBV13,TRBJ2-1,TRBD1,TGTGCCAGCAGACTGACAGGGACCGCGGAGAATGAGCAGTTCTTC,CASRLTGTAENEQFF
few,TRBV20-1,TRBJ1-2,.,TGCAGTGCCTACAGTATTGATGGCTACACCTTC,CSAYSIDGYTF
few,TRBV9,TRBJ2-3,.,TGTGCCAGCAGCGTATTTAAACACACAGATACGCAGTATTTT,CASSVFKHTDTQYF
.,TRBV27,TRBJ2-1,TRBD2,TGTGCCAGCAGTCTCGGGCTAGCGGGCAATGAGCAGTTCTTC,CASSLGLAGNEQFF
.,TRBV7-6,TRBJ1-1,TRBD1,TGTGCCAGCAGCCGGGAACTGGGGCCCGACAGGGGTGAAGCTTTCTTT,CASSRELGPDRGEAFF
.,TRBV5-6,TRBJ2-5,TRBD2,TGTGCCAGCAGCCGCGACCCATCAGGGACTACGGAGACCCAGTACTTC,CASSRDPSGTTETQYF
.,TRBV2,TRBJ2-1,.,TGTGCCAGCAGCGAAAGAAGGGGTTCCTACAATGAGCAGTTCTTC,CASSERRGSYNEQFF
.,TRBV7-9,TRBJ2-7,.,TGTGCCAGCAGCCCCAGACAGTCAACATACGAGCAGTACTTC,CASSPRQSTYEQYF
once,TRBV27,TRBJ1-5,TRBD1,TGTGCCAGCAGACCCTTGACAGGGATTAATCAGCCCCAGCATTTT,CASRPLTGINQPQHF
.,TRBV6-1,TRBJ2-3,.,TGTGCCAGCAGCCCCGGGACTCCGCATACGCAGTATTTT,CASSPGTPHTQYF
.,TRBV10-3,TRBJ1-2,TRBD1,TGTGCCATCAGTGCCGGGACAGGGGCGACTTCCTATGGCTACACCTTC,CAISAGTGATSYGYTF
.,TRBV5-1,TRBJ2-5,TRBD1,TGCGCCAGCAGCCCGGAGACAGGGGATCAAGAGACCCAGTACTTC,CASSPETGDQETQYF
.,TRBV9,TRBJ2-1,TRBD1,TGTGCCAGCAGCGTAGCTACGGGGCAGGGGGCCCCTGATGAGCAGTTCTTC,CASSVATGQGAPDEQFF
.,TRBV29-1,TRBJ1-3,.,TGCAGCGTTGATGCGGAGTCTGGAAACACCATATATTTT,CSVDAESGNTIYF
.,TRBV5-1,TRBJ1-4,.,TGCGCCAGCAGCCCCAGTCCAACCTCCGGGGGAACTAATGAAAAACTGTTTTTT,CASSPSPTSGGTNEKLFF
.,TRBV6-5,TRBJ2-7,.,TGTGCCAGCAGTTACTCGACTAGGGTGGGAATCGAGCAGTACTTC,CASSYSTRVGIEQYF
few,TRBV6-1,TRBJ1-1,TRBD1,TGTGCCAGCAGTGAAGGGGGACAGGGGCCCTTGGCTGAAGCTTTCTTT,CASSEGGQGPLAEAFF
.,TRBV18,TRBJ1-4,.,TGTGCCAGCTCACTCGAGATGCCAGCGCTTAATGAAAAACTGTTTTTT,CASSLEMPALNEKLFF
.,TRBV4-2,TRBJ1-2,.,TGTGCCAGCAGCCAAGACCCAGGGGCCCAAGCTAACTATGGCTACACCTTC,CASSQDPGAQANYGYTF
.,TRBV15,TRBJ2-2,.,TGTGCCACCAGCACCACACCTTCCCTCACGCCCGGGGAGCTGTTTTTT,CATSTTPSLTPGELFF
.,TRBV27,TRBJ1-1,TRBD1,TGTGCCAGCAGTCTAGGGACAGCGAACACTGAAGCTTTCTTT,CASSLGTANTEAFF
.,TRBV5-6,TRBJ1-1,.,TGTGCCAGCAGCTTTCCTCGAGGGGGTAAGAACACTGAAGCTTTCTTT,CASSFPRGGKNTEAFF
.,TRBV4-2,TRBJ1-1,.,TGTGCCAGCAGCCAAGATCCGGAGGGAGGTGAAGCTTTCTTT,CASSQDPEGGEAFF
.,TRBV15,TRBJ1-1,TRBD1,TGTGCCACCAGCAGAGAGACAGGGAGGACTGAAGCTTTCTTT,CATSRETGRTEAFF
.,TRBV11-3,TRBJ1-5,.,TGTGCCAGCAGCTTAGGAGGTCAGGGGAGATTGGGCAATCAGCCCCAGCATTTT,CASSLGGQGRLGNQPQHF
.,TRBV6-5,TRBJ1-5,TRBD1,TGTGCCAGCAGTTACTCTGGACAGGGCAATCAGCCCCAGCATTTT,CASSYSGQGNQPQHF
.,TRBV28,TRBJ2-3,TRBD2,TGTGCCAGCAGTTCAAGCGGGGGGATAGATACGCAGTATTTT,CASSSSGGIDTQYF
few,TRBV6-5,TRBJ1-6,TRBD1,TGTGCCAGCGGGACAGGTACCCGCTCACCCCTCCACTTT,CASGTGTRSPLHF
once,TRBV9,TRBJ2-1,TRBD1,TGTGCCAGCAGCGGATCGGACAGGGATCAGAGCTCCTACAATGAGCAGTTCTTC,CASSGSDRDQSSYNEQFF
.,TRBV7-9,TRBJ2-1,.,TGTGCCAGCAGCTTATCTAATGAGCAGTTCTTC,CASSLSNEQFF
.,TRBV7-2,TRBJ2-5,.,TGTGCCAGCAGCTGGAGACAGACACAAGAGACCCAGTACTTC,CASSWRQTQETQYF
.,TRBV2,TRBJ1-3,.,TGTGCCAGCAGTGTCGGTCTGGGGGCGACGGGAAACACCATATATTTT,CASSVGLGATGNTIYF
.,TRBV18,TRBJ1-5,.,TGTGCCAGCTCACCACTGAAGGGGGAGAATCAGCCCCAGCATTTT,CASSPLKGENQPQHF
.,TRBV7-2,TRBJ2-1,.,TGTGCCAGCGGCTACAGGGAAGGGGAGCAGTTCTTC,CASGYREGEQFF
.,TRBV2,TRBJ1-2,TRBD1,TGTGCCAGCAGTACGGACAGGGGTAATGGCTACACCTTC,CASSTDRGNGYTF
few,TRBV6-6,TRBJ1-5,TRBD1,TGTGCCAGCGAACCAGGGGGCGGCAATCAGCCCCAGCATTTT,CASEPGGGNQPQHF
.,TRBV6-1,TRBJ1-2,.,TGTGCCAGCAGTGTTCAGGGTCTCTCCAGTGTGTCGGGCTACACCTTC,CASSVQGLSSVSGYTF
.,TRBV5-1,TRBJ2-1,.,TGCGCCAGCAGCTCGGGAAGCTCCTACAATGAGCAGTTCTTC,CASSSGSSYNEQFF
.,TRBV4-3,TRBJ1-1,.,TGCGCCAGCAGCCAAGATTGGGCCGCCCGGGGAGCTTTCTTT,CASSQDWAARGAFF
.,TRBV11-2,TRBJ2-7,TRBD1,TGTGCCAGCAGCCGAGACAGGGGGAGCTCCTACGAGCAGTACTTC,CASSRDRGSSYEQYF
.,TRBV5-6,TRBJ2-5,.,TGTGCCAGCAGCGGGCTTAAAGAGACCCAGTACTTC,CASSGLKETQYF
.,TRBV5-8,TRBJ1-1,.,TGTGCCAGCAGACCGGGGGTGGTTGAAGCTTTCTTT,CASRPGVVEAFF
few,TRBV7-2,TRBJ2-7,.,TGTGCCAGCAGCTTAGGAGCCGACAGCTCCTACGAGCAGTACTTC,CASSLGADSSYEQYF
few,TRBV25-1,TRBJ2-7,TRBD1,TGTGCCAGCGGAGGACAGGGGGACTACGAGCAGTACTTC,CASGGQGDYEQYF
.,TRBV27,TRBJ1-6,TRBD1,TGTGCCAGCAGTGACAGGGCCCTTTCACCCCTCCACTTT,CASSDRALSPLHF
.,TRBV15,TRBJ2-7,.,TGTGCCACCAGCAGATCCCCGGACAGCTCCTACGAGCAGTACTTC,CATSRSPDSSYEQYF
.,TRBV5-1,TRBJ2-1,TRBD2,TGCGCCAGCAGCTTGGATAGCGGGGGGAAATCGAACAATGAGCAGTTCTTC,CASSLDSGGKSNNEQFF
.,TRBV19,TRBJ2-1,TRBD2,TGTGCCAGTAGTTCAACTAGCGGTGGGTGGAATGAGCAGTTCTTC,CASSSTSGGWNEQFF
.,TRBV5-5,TRBJ1-5,.,TGTGCCAGCAGCTTGGCAGGGGGCAATCAGCCCCAGCATTTT,CASSLAGGNQPQHF
few,TRBV15,TRBJ1-1,.,TGTGCCACCAGCGGAACCTACAGGAGTGAAGCTTTCTTT,CATSGTYRSEAFF
.,TRBV10-3,TRBJ2-7,.,TGTGCCATCAGTGAACAGAAATCCTACGAGCAGTACTTC,CAISEQKSYEQYF
.,TRBV4-2,TRBJ1-2,.,TGTGCCAGCAGCCAAGATAGGGGGGGACCTAACTATGGCTACACCTTC,CASSQDRGGPNYGYTF
.,TRBV14,TRBJ2-7,TRBD1,TGTGCCAGCAGACGGGACAGAGGGAACCGCGAGCAGTACTTC,CASRRDRGNREQYF